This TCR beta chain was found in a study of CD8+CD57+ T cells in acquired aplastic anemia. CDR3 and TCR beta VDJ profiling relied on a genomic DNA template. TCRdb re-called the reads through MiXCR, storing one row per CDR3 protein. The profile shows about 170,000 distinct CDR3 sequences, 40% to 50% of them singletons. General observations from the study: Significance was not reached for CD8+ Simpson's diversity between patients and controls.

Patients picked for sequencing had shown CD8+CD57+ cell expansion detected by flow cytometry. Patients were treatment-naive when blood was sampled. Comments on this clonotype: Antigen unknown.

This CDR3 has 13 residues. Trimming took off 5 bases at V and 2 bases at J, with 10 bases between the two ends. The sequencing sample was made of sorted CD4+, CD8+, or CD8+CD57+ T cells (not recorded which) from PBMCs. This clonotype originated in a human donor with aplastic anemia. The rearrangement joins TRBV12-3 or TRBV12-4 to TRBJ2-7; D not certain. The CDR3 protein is CASSPPGPYEQYF. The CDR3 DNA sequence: TGTGCCAGCAGTCCGCCTGGGCCCTACGAGCAGTACTTC.